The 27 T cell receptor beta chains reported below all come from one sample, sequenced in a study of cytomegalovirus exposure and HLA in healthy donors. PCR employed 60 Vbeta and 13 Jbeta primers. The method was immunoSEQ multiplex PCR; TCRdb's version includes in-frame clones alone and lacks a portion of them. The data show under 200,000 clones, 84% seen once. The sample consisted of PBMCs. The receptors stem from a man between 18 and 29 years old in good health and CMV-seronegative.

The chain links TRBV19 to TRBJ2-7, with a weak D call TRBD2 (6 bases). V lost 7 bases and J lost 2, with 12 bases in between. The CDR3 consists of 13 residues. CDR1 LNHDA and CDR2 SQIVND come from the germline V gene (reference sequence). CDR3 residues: CASKEGPTYEQYF. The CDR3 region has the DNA TGTGCCAGTAAGGAGGGGCCGACCTACGAGCAGTACTTC.

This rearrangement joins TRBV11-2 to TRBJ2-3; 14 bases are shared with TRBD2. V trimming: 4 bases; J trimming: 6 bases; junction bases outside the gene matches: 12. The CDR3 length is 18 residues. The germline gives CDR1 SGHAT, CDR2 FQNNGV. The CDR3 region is CASSSGTSGRSVSDTQYF. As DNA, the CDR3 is TGTGCCAGCAGCTCAGGGACTAGCGGGAGATCAGTTTCGGATACGCAGTATTTT.

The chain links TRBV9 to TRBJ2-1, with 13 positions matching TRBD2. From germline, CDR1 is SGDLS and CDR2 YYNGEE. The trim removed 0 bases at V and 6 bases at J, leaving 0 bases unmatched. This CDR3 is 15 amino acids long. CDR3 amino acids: CASSVGLAGGNEQFF. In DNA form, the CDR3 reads TGTGCCAGCAGCGTAGGACTAGCGGGGGGCAATGAGCAGTTCTTC.

This CDR3 reads CASSPNHGGVQETQYF. The CDR3 region has the DNA TGTGCCAGCAGCCCCAACCACGGCGGGGTCCAAGAGACCCAGTACTTC. This chain joins TRBV11-2 and TRBJ2-5, with D perhaps TRBD2 (6 bases). Trimming cost V 5 bases and J 1 base, with 17 bases left between them. Germline lookup yields CDR1 SGHAT and CDR2 FQNNGV. The CDR3 spans 16 residues.

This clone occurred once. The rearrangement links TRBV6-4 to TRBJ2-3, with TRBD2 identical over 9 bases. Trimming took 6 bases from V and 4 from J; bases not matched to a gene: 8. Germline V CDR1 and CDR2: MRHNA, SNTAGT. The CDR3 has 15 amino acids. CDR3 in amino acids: CASSPQAGGPDTQYF. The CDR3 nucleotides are TGTGCCAGCAGCCCCCAAGCGGGAGGCCCAGATACGCAGTATTTT.

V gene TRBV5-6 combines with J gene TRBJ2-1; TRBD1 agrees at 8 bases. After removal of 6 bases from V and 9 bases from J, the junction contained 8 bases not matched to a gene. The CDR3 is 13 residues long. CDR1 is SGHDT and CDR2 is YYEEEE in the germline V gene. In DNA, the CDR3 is TGTGCCAGCATCGATCAGGGGGCGGCTGAGCAGTTCTTC. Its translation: CASIDQGAAEQFF.

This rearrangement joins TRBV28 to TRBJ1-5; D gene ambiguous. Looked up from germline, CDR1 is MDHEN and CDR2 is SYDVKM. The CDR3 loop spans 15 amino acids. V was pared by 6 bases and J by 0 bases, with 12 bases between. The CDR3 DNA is TGTGCCAGCAGCCAGGAGGTATATAGCAATCAGCCCCAGCATTTT. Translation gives CASSQEVYSNQPQHF.

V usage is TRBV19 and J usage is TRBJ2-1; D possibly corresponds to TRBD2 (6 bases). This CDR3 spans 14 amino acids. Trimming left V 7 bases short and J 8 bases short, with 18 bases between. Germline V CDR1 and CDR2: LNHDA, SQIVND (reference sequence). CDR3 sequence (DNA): TGTGCCAGTAACCCCGGGACTCTTATCCATGAGCAGTTCTTC. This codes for CASNPGTLIHEQFF.

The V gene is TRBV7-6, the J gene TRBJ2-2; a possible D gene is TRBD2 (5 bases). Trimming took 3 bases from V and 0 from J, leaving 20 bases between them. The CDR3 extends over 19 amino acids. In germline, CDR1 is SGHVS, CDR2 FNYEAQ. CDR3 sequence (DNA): TGTGCCAGCAGCTTCCGGCTAGCCACAACCGTCCCGAACACCGGGGAGCTGTTTTTT. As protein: CASSFRLATTVPNTGELFF.

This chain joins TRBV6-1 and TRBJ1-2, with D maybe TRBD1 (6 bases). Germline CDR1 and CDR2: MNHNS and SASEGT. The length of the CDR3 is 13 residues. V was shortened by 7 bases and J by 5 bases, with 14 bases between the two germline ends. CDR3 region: CASTPDSAYGYTF. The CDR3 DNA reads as TGTGCCAGCACCCCGGACAGCGCTTATGGCTACACCTTC.

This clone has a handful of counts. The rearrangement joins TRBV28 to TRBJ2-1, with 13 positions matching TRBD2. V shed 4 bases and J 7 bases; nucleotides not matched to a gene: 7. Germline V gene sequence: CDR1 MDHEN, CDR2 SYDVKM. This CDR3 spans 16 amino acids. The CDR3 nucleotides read TGTGCCAGCAGTTCCGGACTAGCGGGAGATAATAATGAGCAGTTCTTC. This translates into CASSSGLAGDNNEQFF.

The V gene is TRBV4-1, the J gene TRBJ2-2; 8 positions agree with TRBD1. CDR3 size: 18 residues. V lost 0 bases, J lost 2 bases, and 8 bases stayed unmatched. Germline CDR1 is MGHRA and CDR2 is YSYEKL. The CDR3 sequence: CASSQEGQAGVNTGELFF. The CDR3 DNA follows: TGCGCCAGCAGCCAAGAGGGACAGGCTGGGGTCAACACCGGGGAGCTGTTTTTT.

The CDR3 sequence: CASVGGSDTQYF. Written as DNA, the CDR3 is TGTGCCAGCGTGGGGGGGTCAGATACGCAGTATTTT. The V call is TRBV27, the J call TRBJ2-3; TRBD2 matches at 7 bases. The trim removed 8 bases at V and 4 bases at J, leaving 3 bases unmatched. The CDR3 loop spans 12 amino acids. CDR1 is MNHEY, CDR2 SMNVEV, per germline (reference sequence).

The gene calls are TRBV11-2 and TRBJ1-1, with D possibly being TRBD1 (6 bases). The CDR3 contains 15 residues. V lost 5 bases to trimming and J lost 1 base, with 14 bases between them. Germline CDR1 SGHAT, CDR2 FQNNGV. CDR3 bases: TGTGCCAGCAGCGACAGGAGTAGAAAGAACACTGAAGCTTTCTTT. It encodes CASSDRSRKNTEAFF.

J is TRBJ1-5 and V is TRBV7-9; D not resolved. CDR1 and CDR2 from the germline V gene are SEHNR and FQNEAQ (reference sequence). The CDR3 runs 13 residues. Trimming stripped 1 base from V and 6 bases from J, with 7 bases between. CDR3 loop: CASSLDTFQPQHF. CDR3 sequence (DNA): TGTGCCAGCAGCTTAGACACGTTTCAGCCCCAGCATTTT. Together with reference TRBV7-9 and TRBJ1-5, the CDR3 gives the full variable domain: DTGVSQNPRHKITKRGQNVTFRCDPISEHNRLYWYRQTLGQGPEFLTYFQNEAQLEKSRLLSDRFSAERPKGSFSTLEIQRTEQGDSAMYLCASSLDTFQPQHFGDGTRLSIL.

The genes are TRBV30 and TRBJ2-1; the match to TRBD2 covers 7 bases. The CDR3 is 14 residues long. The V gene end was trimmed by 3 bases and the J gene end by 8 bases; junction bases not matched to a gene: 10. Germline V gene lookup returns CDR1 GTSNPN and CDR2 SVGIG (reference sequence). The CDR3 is CAWSVGLAVDEQFF. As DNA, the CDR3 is TGTGCCTGGAGCGTCGGGCTAGCGGTAGATGAGCAGTTCTTC.

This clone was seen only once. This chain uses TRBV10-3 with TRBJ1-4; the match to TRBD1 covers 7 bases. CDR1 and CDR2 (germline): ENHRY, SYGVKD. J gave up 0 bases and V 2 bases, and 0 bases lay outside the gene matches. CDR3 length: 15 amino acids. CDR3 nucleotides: TGTGCCATCAGTGAGACAGGGGCAACTAATGAAAAACTGTTTTTT. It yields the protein CAISETGATNEKLFF.

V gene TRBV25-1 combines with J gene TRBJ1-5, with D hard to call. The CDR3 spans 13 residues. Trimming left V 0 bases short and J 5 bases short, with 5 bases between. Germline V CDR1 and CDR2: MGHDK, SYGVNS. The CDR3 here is CASSEYEDQPQHF. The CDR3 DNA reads TGTGCCAGCAGTGAATATGAGGATCAGCCCCAGCATTTT.

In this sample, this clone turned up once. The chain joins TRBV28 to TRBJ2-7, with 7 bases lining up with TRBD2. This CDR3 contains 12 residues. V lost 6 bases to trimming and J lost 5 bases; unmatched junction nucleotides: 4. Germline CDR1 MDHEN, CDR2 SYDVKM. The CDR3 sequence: CASSRGLDEQYF. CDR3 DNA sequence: TGTGCCAGCAGCCGAGGACTAGACGAGCAGTACTTC.

CDR3 region: CASSFSSNEQFF. The CDR3 nucleotides read TGTGCCAGCAGCTTCTCTTCCAATGAGCAGTTCTTC. V gene TRBV11-2 combines with J gene TRBJ2-1; D gene uncertain. Germline V lookup: CDR1 SGHAT, CDR2 FQNNGV. The CDR3 runs to 12 residues. V was shortened by 3 bases and J by 6 bases, with 6 bases between the two germline ends.

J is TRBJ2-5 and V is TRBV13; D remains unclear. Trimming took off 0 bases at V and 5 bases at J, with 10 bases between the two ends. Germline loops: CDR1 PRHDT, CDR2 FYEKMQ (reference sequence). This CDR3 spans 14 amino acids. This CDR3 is CASSLGRRWETQYF. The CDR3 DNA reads TGTGCCAGCAGCTTAGGCCGGCGGTGGGAGACCCAGTACTTC.

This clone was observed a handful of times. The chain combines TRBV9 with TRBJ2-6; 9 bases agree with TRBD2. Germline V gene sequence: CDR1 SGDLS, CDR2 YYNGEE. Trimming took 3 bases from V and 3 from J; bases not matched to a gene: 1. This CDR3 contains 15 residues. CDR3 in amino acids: CASSEAGGGANVLTF. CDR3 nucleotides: TGTGCCAGCAGCGAAGCGGGGGGTGGGGCCAACGTCCTGACTTTC.

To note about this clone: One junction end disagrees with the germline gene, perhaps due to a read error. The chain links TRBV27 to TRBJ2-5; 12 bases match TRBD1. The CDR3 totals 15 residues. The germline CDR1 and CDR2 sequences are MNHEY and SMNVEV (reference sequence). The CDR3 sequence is CVSSSGTGGVETQYF. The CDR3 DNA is TGTGTCAGCAGCTCCGGGACAGGGGGCGTAGAGACCCAGTACTTC.

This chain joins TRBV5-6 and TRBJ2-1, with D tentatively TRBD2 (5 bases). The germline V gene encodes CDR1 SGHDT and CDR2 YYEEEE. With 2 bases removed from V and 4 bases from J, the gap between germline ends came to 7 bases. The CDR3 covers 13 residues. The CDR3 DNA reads TGTGCCAGCAGCTTTCCGGGGTACAATGAGCAGTTCTTC. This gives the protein CASSFPGYNEQFF.

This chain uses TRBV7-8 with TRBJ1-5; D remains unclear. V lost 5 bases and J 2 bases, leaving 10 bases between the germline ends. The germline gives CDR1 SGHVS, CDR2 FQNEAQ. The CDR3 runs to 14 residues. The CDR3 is CASSLRVRNQPQHF. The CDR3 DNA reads TGTGCCAGCAGCCTCCGGGTCCGCAATCAGCCCCAGCATTTT.

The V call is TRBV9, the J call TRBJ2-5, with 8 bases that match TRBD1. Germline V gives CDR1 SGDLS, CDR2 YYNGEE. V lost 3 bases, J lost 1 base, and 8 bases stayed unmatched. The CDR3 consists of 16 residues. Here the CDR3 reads CASSAEWTGRQETQYF. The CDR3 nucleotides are TGTGCCAGCAGCGCCGAGTGGACAGGGCGCCAAGAGACCCAGTACTTC.

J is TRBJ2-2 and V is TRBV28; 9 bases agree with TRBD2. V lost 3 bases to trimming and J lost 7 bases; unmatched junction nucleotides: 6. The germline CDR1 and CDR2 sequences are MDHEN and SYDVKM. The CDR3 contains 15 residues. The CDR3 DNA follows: TGTGCCAGCAGTTTTCGCGGGAGGGCGATCGGGGAGCTGTTTTTT. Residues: CASSFRGRAIGELFF.